Listed below are T cell receptor beta chains from one sample, sequenced in a study of naive and memory T cell subsets. TCRdb reprocessed the UMI-ligation and nested PCR reads with MiXCR, giving one entry per CDR3 protein. The table shows about 17,000 distinct CDR3 sequences, with approximately 9% occurring only once. Source material: central memory CD8+ T cells from blood. These receptors all come from a human donor in good health. Each CDR3 is given with its conserved first and last residue. The D gene is left open where the match is weak. Size is stated for part of the rows, as once, few or many counts, or as a class when the clone is expanded.

size	V	J	D	DNA	CDR3
medium-sized	TRBV18	TRBJ1-1	-	TGTGCCAGCTCACCCGACCACAGGGACATGAACACTGAAGCTTTCTTT	CASSPDHRDMNTEAFF
few	TRBV20-1	TRBJ1-1	-	TGCAGTGCTAGTTGGGGCAGGGATATTAACACTGAAGCTTTCTTT	CSASWGRDINTEAFF
-	TRBV6-2/TRBV6-3	TRBJ2-1	TRBD2	TGTGCCAGCAGTATAGCGGGATACAATGAGCAGTTCTTC	CASSIAGYNEQFF
-	TRBV20-1	TRBJ2-1	-	TGCAGTGCCACATGGGCGGACGGTCACAATGAGCAGTTCTTC	CSATWADGHNEQFF
-	TRBV4-3	TRBJ1-6	TRBD1	TGCGCCAGCAGCCAATACACCGGGACAGGAGATTCACCCCTCCACTTT	CASSQYTGTGDSPLHF
-	TRBV20-1	TRBJ1-1	-	TGCAGTGCTATCTTCACGAGGAACACTGAAGCTTTCTTT	CSAIFTRNTEAFF
few	TRBV29-1	TRBJ2-7	TRBD2	TGCAGCGTACTAGCGGACTACGAGCAGTACTTC	CSVLADYEQYF
many	TRBV20-1	TRBJ2-7	-	TGCAGTGCGGTTAAGCAGGATCCCTACGAGCAGTACTTC	CSAVKQDPYEQYF
few	TRBV5-6	TRBJ1-1	TRBD1	TGTGCCAGCAGCCCGACCGGGACAGGGGCTGAAGCTTTCTTT	CASSPTGTGAEAFF
many	TRBV6-2/TRBV6-3	TRBJ2-7	-	TGTGCCAGCAGTTACGTAGCAGGGGCCACCTACGAGCAGTACTTC	CASSYVAGATYEQYF